The clone carrying this T cell receptor (beta chain) came up once. Germline V lookup: CDR1 SGHRS, CDR2 YFSETQ. With 0 bases removed from V and 5 bases from J, the gap between germline ends came to 6 bases. The CDR3 spans 14 residues. This entry comes from a study of blood T cell repertoires in COVID-19. Study at large: COVID-19 samples collected from the United States, Italy and Spain covered acute and convalescent phases. PBMCs, B-cell-depleted T cells, or T cells provided the cDNA or gDNA that made up the material.

Original methodology: Nucleated cell counts were estimated from reference gene primer amplification. Sequenced by immunoSEQ multiplex PCR; TCRdb stores in-frame clones only, minus some. V, J and clone size derive from that table, while D and trimming were established from the DNA sequence. This table has under 250,000 clones, around 80% appearing once. Sequencing was done on a sample of peripheral blood. The sequence was obtained from a man aged 50 to 60 with active or convalescent COVID-19. The J gene is TRBJ1-6, the V gene TRBV5-1; D remains unclear. The CDR3, as DNA: TGCGCCAGCAGCTTGGGGCAGAATAATTCACCCCTCCACTTT. Amino acids: CASSLGQNNSPLHF. Combining the CDR3 with reference TRBV5-1 and TRBJ1-6 gives the whole variable domain KAGVTQTPRYLIKTRGQQVTLSCSPISGHRSVSWYQQTPGQGLQFLFEYFSETQRNKGNFPGRFSGRQFSNSRSEMNVSTLELGDSALYLCASSLGQNNSPLHFGNGTRLTVT.